This T cell receptor (beta chain) was sequenced during a study of blood T cell repertoires in COVID-19 (dated by TCRdb to 2019 to 2021). The study in broad terms: Samples covering the acute and convalescent phases of COVID-19 were provided by collaborators in the United States, Italy and Spain. The samples were drawn from two sources: the first 160 participants of the ongoing ImmuneRACE study, and fewer than 1,500 subjects contributed by 6 global collaborators. Where available, HLA class I and class II types were obtained from metadata supplied by the sample provider rather than from assay-based typing. The repertoires were released in a freely available public database meant as a resource for research on the immune response to SARS-CoV-2. The sample metadata nearly always contained a de-identified subject ID, COVID-19 status, age in years and sex. The prospective study material was composed of cDNA or gDNA derived from T cells, B-cell-depleted T cells, or PBMCs. Subjects who had been exposed to COVID-19, were actively infected with it, or had recovered from it provided the deeply sampled blood TCRbeta repertoires that made up the dataset.

TCRbeta CDR3 regions were amplified from genomic DNA using the immunoSEQ Assay, a bias-controlled multiplex PCR. On the study's bioinformatics: Nucleated cell counts per sample were estimated from amplification of reference gene primers within the assay. To quantify the absolute abundance of each unique TCRbeta CDR3 rearrangement, sequence reads were collapsed and filtered. Productive Simpson clonality was computed per sample as the square root of Simpson's diversity index over productive rearrangements. The immuneACCESS repertoire file appears here via TCRdb, limited to in-frame rearrangements. These files lack a portion of the clones; in checked studies, under half of the deficit traces to unresolved V genes, and the cause of the others is not known. From that table come the V and J calls and clone size; the DNA was used to work out D and trimming. Recorded for this sample are hundreds of thousands of clones; approximately 90% of them occurred a single time. The ten most abundant clones make up 6.9% of the sample.

A second Seattle source provided samples from volunteer blood donors who had recovered from COVID-19. Each collaborating institution followed its own protocols to collect whole blood in K2EDTA tubes. Collaborator samples were shipped for TCRbeta analysis as frozen whole blood, isolated PBMCs, or DNA extracted from either sample type. Broad study findings and their caveats: How much clinical and demographic metadata was included differed by source and by participant, and the metadata was provided uncurated.

With respect to this clone: Its antigen specificity is not known. No clone much larger than this one lies a single base away; base qualities are absent.

In the germline V gene, CDR1 corresponds to MNHEY and CDR2 to SVGAGI. Trimming accounts for 4 bases at V and 3 bases at J, while the number of junction bases matched to no gene is 8. The CDR3 goes from the cysteine to the phenylalanine over 16 residues. The sequence is cut down to CDR3 DNA, 48 bases in frame from base 1. The sequencing input was peripheral blood. This clonotype was sampled from a woman in her 30s who had recovered from COVID-19. The sequence joins TRBV6-5 to TRBJ1-5; 8 nucleotides in the junction match TRBD1. At the DNA level, the sequence is TGTGCCAGCAGTTTTACGACAGGGGAGTTCAATCAGCCCCAGCATTTT. The encoded protein is CASSFTTGEFNQPQHF.